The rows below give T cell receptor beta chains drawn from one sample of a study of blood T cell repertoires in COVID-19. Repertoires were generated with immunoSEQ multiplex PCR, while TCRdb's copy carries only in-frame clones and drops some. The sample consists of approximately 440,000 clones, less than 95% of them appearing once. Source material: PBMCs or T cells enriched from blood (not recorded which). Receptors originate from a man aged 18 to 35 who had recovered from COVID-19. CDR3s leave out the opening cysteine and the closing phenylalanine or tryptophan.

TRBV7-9,ASSGGSNEKLF
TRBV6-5,ASSRPGGSAEAF
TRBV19,ATAPAGPKSSYNSPLH
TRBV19,ASSMDGGTGELF
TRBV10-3,AIRDSSGNTIY
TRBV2,ASSVDRGISYEQY
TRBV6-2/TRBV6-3,ASSRRQGNGQPQH
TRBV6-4,ASSDSGTANYGYT
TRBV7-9,ATPGPGYVSTGELF
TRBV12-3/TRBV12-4,ASRGATYGYT
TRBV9,ASSVDLNTEAF
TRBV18,ASSPQRDGELF
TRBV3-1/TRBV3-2,ASGGGYSNQPQH
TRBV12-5,ASGLVETWVRDYGFNGYT
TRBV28,ASSPPGFEAF
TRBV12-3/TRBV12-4,ASSLLEQTEAF
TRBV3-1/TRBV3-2,ASSQDSVTAF
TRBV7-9,ASSSGTGTYGYT
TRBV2,ASRTGLEQY
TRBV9,ASSGTGGAGNTIY
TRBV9,ASSTQGLPKETQY
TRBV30,AWGETGELF
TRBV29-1,SVPTGTGSQKLF
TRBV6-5,ASGSSGRIDTQY
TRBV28,ASSFPPAGELF
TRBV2,ASSGTSGSSGTQY
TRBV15,AAGGRGPNQPQH
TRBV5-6,ASSLDDRGLGGYT
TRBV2,ASKYRDNSEAF
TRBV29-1,SVGQPQETQY